These 5 T cell receptor beta chains were all obtained from the same sample, sequenced in a study of T-cell reconstitution after alpha-beta-depleted transplantation in children. Preparation of the TCRbeta library involved a method that used unique molecular identifiers. Each CDR3 protein gets one entry after TCRdb re-called the PCR reads with MiXCR. The data show about 400,000 distinct CDR3 sequences, roughly 22% seen once. Sample: PBMCs from the stem cell graft donor, taken from the stem cell graft. The source is a human donor who donated a stem cell graft to a child with acute myeloid leukemia.

This clonotype was detected many times. The gene calls are TRBV29-1 and TRBJ2-1; TRBD2 matches 11 bases. The V segment lost 6 bases and the J segment 4 bases; nucleotides outside the gene matches: 5. In germline, CDR1 is SQVTM, CDR2 ANQGSEA. The CDR3 runs to 14 residues. Here the CDR3 reads CSVIGTSGYNEQFF. CDR3 bases: TGCAGCGTGATCGGGACTAGCGGTTACAATGAGCAGTTCTTC.

V gene TRBV10-3 combines with J gene TRBJ2-7, with D perhaps matching TRBD2 (7 bases). Germline V lookup: CDR1 ENHRY, CDR2 SYGVKD. This CDR3 has 14 amino acids. With 2 bases removed from V and 5 bases from J, the gap between germline ends came to 13 bases. CDR3 DNA: TGTGCCATCAGTGAGAGGGGGAGGGCCCACGAGCAGTACTTC. It yields the protein CAISERGRAHEQYF.

The sample holds a few counts of this clonotype. The chain uses TRBV7-2 and TRBJ1-3, with D unclear. This CDR3 is built from 15 residues. V dropped 1 base and J dropped 0 bases, with 7 bases sitting between them. Germline CDR1 is SGHTA and CDR2 is FQGNSA. Written as DNA, the CDR3 is TGTGCCAGCAGCTTAGTTACAAACTCTGGAAACACCATATATTTT. Translated: CASSLVTNSGNTIYF.

The rearrangement joins TRBV27 to TRBJ2-3, with D perhaps matching TRBD1 (6 bases). From germline, CDR1 is MNHEY and CDR2 SMNVEV (reference sequence). The length of the CDR3 is 16 residues. Trimming took 3 bases from V and 4 from J, leaving 17 bases between them. The CDR3 loop reads CASSFSRDMRADTQYF. For the CDR3, the DNA is TGTGCCAGCAGTTTCTCCCGGGACATGAGGGCAGATACGCAGTATTTT.

This clonotype turned up a few times. The CDR3 loop is CASRDTGAETQYF. The DNA for the CDR3 is TGTGCCAGCAGAGACACAGGGGCGGAGACCCAGTACTTC. The chain couples TRBV25-1 to TRBJ2-5; 7 bases fit TRBD1. This CDR3 has 13 amino acids. V shed 6 bases and J 5 bases; nucleotides not matched to a gene: 6. CDR1 and CDR2 from the germline V gene are MGHDK and SYGVNS.